One and the same sample provided the 24 T cell receptor beta chains below, sequenced in a study of T-cell reconstitution after alpha-beta-depleted transplantation in children. The TCRbeta library was prepared with unique molecular identifiers. TCRdb passed the PCR reads through MiXCR, listing each CDR3 protein once. Altogether approximately 630,000 distinct CDR3 sequences are present, about 12% being singletons, with the ten largest covering around 0.8%. The sequenced sample was PBMCs, obtained before TCRalphabeta/CD19-depleted stem cell transplant. All receptors derive from a girl aged 2 to 9 with congenital amegakaryocytic thrombocytopenia, due to receive a stem cell transplant.

This clonotype was seen repeatedly, ten times or more. This chain uses TRBV29-1 with TRBJ2-1, with D unclear. From germline, CDR1 is SQVTM and CDR2 ANQGSEA. The CDR3 contains 16 residues. The V gene lost 5 bases and the J gene lost 0 bases, with 17 bases spanning the gap. The CDR3 DNA is TGCAGCGTTTTAAGTCTAGACTGGAGCTCCTACAATGAGCAGTTCTTC. Its protein product is CSVLSLDWSSYNEQFF.

This chain joins TRBV12-3 or TRBV12-4 and TRBJ2-1; unclear D gene. Trimming pared 9 bases from V and 7 bases from J, leaving 13 bases between. The CDR3 contains 12 residues. This CDR3 reads CASSNPPNEQFF. The CDR3, as DNA: TGTGCCAGTTCGAACCCCCCGAATGAGCAGTTCTTC.

Ten or more counts support this clonotype. The rearrangement uses TRBV6-1 and TRBJ2-1, with D possibly being TRBD2 (5 bases). CDR3 length equals 16 residues. The ends were cut back, 4 bases at V and 1 base at J, with 14 bases in the middle. From germline, CDR1 is MNHNS and CDR2 SASEGT. The CDR3 protein is CASSGPAELSYNEQFF. Written as DNA, the CDR3 is TGTGCCAGCAGTGGCCCAGCGGAATTATCCTACAATGAGCAGTTCTTC.

This clonotype was recorded only once. This may stem from a read error, because a much larger clone lies one nucleotide away. The V gene is TRBV11-2, the J gene TRBJ2-3, with D unresolved. CDR1 SGHAT and CDR2 FQNNGV come from the germline V gene. The CDR3 runs to 13 residues. CDR3 sequence: CASSLQHSDTQNF. As DNA, the CDR3 is TGTGCCAGCAGCTTACAACACTCAGATACGCAGAATTTT.

The gene calls are TRBV6-1 and TRBJ2-1; 8 positions match TRBD1. The CDR3 is 13 residues long. With 6 bases clipped from V and 10 bases from J, the junction kept 8 bases outside the gene matches. The germline V gene has CDR1 MNHNS and CDR2 SASEGT. CDR3 in DNA: TGTGCCAGCAGACCCTCCAGGGGGCGCGAGCAGTTCTTC. This sequence encodes CASRPSRGREQFF.

This chain uses TRBV5-5 with TRBJ1-5; D is uncertain. The V and J ends lost 1 base and 2 bases respectively, with 7 bases between them. CDR1 and CDR2 from the germline V gene are SGHKS and YYEKEE (reference sequence). The CDR3 loop spans 14 amino acids. This CDR3 reads CASSLSDGNQPQHF. For the CDR3, the DNA is TGTGCCAGCAGCTTGTCGGACGGCAATCAGCCCCAGCATTTT.

This clonotype was seen repeatedly, ten times or more. This rearrangement joins TRBV5-6 to TRBJ2-1, with a possible D match to TRBD2 (6 bases). The CDR3 is made up of 15 amino acids. Germline CDR1 is SGHDT and CDR2 is YYEEEE. Trimming removed 6 bases at V and 5 bases at J, with 18 bases between. The CDR3 region has the DNA TGTGCCAGCAACCCGGACGGGACTGTCCACAATGAGCAGTTCTTC. This translates into CASNPDGTVHNEQFF.

Many counts were recorded for this clonotype. The chain employs TRBV29-1 and TRBJ2-1, with a possible D match to TRBD2 (6 bases). CDR1 and CDR2 from the germline V gene are SQVTM and ANQGSEA. There are 13 residues in the CDR3. V was shortened by 2 bases and J by 8 bases, with 13 bases between the two germline ends. CDR3 region: CSVELGGSYEQFF. In DNA form, the CDR3 reads TGCAGCGTTGAACTCGGGGGAAGCTATGAGCAGTTCTTC.

This clonotype occurred many times. The genes are TRBV20-1 and TRBJ2-1, with 8 bases lining up with TRBD1. Germline V gene lookup returns CDR1 DFQATT and CDR2 SNEGSKA (reference sequence). There are 15 residues in the CDR3. V shed 4 bases, J shed 7 bases, and the junction held 12 bases outside the gene matches. The CDR3 DNA reads as TGCAGTGCTAACTCGGGACAGGTTGTCCTTAATGAGCAGTTCTTC. Amino acid sequence: CSANSGQVVLNEQFF.

This clonotype was counted ten times or more. This chain connects TRBV5-1 to TRBJ2-7; a possible D gene is TRBD2 (6 bases). Germline V gives CDR1 SGHRS, CDR2 YFSETQ. V dropped 5 bases and J dropped 2 bases, with 14 bases sitting between them. The CDR3 consists of 14 residues. The chain's CDR3 is CASRWDLLTYEQYF. Here the CDR3 DNA reads TGCGCCAGCAGGTGGGACTTACTGACCTACGAGCAGTACTTC. The whole variable domain, remainder taken from reference TRBV5-1 and TRBJ2-7, is KAGVTQTPRYLIKTRGQQVTLSCSPISGHRSVSWYQQTPGQGLQFLFEYFSETQRNKGNFPGRFSGRQFSNSRSEMNVSTLELGDSALYLCASRWDLLTYEQYFGPGTRLTVT.

The sample holds a few counts of this clonotype. The chain joins TRBV5-1 to TRBJ2-7; 7 bases map to TRBD1. Germline CDR1 and CDR2: SGHRS and YFSETQ. V gave up 4 bases and J gave up 0 bases; unmatched junction bases: 7. This CDR3 has 15 amino acids. CDR3 sequence (DNA): TGCGCCAGCAGCATCGTGACAGGGTCCTCCTACGAGCAGTACTTC. The encoded protein is CASSIVTGSSYEQYF. Complete variable domain (other parts from reference TRBV5-1 and TRBJ2-7): KAGVTQTPRYLIKTRGQQVTLSCSPISGHRSVSWYQQTPGQGLQFLFEYFSETQRNKGNFPGRFSGRQFSNSRSEMNVSTLELGDSALYLCASSIVTGSSYEQYFGPGTRLTVT.

Many counts were recorded for this clonotype. V usage is TRBV5-1 and J usage is TRBJ2-4; D is unclear. V lost 0 bases and J lost 0, with 4 bases in between. This CDR3 is 14 amino acids long. The germline CDR1 and CDR2 sequences are SGHRS and YFSETQ. The CDR3 is CASSLDSAKNIQYF. DNA of the CDR3: TGCGCCAGCAGCTTGGATTCAGCCAAAAACATTCAGTACTTC.

With regard to this clonotype: This may stem from a read error, because a much larger clone lies one nucleotide away. The CDR3 here is CSARDWQATGNTLYF. The CDR3 DNA is TGCAGTGCTAGAGATTGGCAGGCAACTGGAAACACCTTATATTTT. The chain has TRBV20-1 and TRBJ1-3, with D hard to call. Germline-derived CDR1 and CDR2 are DFQATT and SNEGSKA (reference sequence). The CDR3 is 15 residues long.

The chain joins TRBV20-1 to TRBJ2-3, with TRBD2 matching over 9 bases. Per germline, CDR1 DFQATT and CDR2 SNEGSKA (reference sequence). J was trimmed by 1 base and V by 5 bases; bases with no gene match: 13. There are 17 residues in the CDR3. CDR3 nucleotides: TGCAGTGCTGATCACCCACGTCAGCGGGAGGGCACAGATACGCAGTATTTT. This translates into CSADHPRQREGTDTQYF.

This clonotype was observed many times. This rearrangement joins TRBV5-1 to TRBJ1-1; D gene ambiguous. Trimming stripped 6 bases from V and 1 base from J, with 13 bases between. CDR1 SGHRS and CDR2 YFSETQ come from the germline V gene. The CDR3 is made up of 14 amino acids. CDR3 bases: TGCGCCAGCACCCCGATGGCACCGAACACTGAAGCTTTCTTT. It translates to CASTPMAPNTEAFF.

This clonotype has at least ten counts. The rearrangement joins TRBV5-1 to TRBJ2-7; the match to TRBD1 covers 7 bases. Germline CDR1 SGHRS, CDR2 YFSETQ. The V gene end was trimmed by 0 bases and the J gene end by 3 bases; junction bases not matched to a gene: 3. The length of the CDR3 is 14 residues. The CDR3 here is CASSLEGTVYEQYF. The CDR3, as DNA: TGCGCCAGCAGCTTGGAAGGGACAGTCTACGAGCAGTACTTC.

V and J are TRBV28 and TRBJ2-1; the D is unclear. This CDR3 has 13 amino acids. Germline-derived CDR1 and CDR2 are MDHEN and SYDVKM. Trimming took off 10 bases at V and 6 bases at J, with 16 bases between the two ends. The CDR3 DNA reads TGTGCCATGGGCCGCGGTTGGGGCAATGAGCAGTTCTTC. Encoded protein: CAMGRGWGNEQFF.

The rearrangement uses TRBV20-1 and TRBJ1-3, with 10 bases matching TRBD1. The CDR3 length is 16 residues. The V gene's germline CDR1 is DFQATT and CDR2 SNEGSKA (reference sequence). J was trimmed by 3 bases and V by 3 bases; bases with no gene match: 8. CDR3 loop: CSARGGDRGIGNTIYF. As DNA, the CDR3 is TGCAGTGCTAGGGGGGGGGACAGGGGCATTGGAAACACCATATATTTT.

This clonotype showed up many times. The chain uses TRBV7-2 and TRBJ2-7; 7 bases agree with TRBD2. Germline CDR1 reads SGHTA; CDR2 reads FQGNSA. The trim removed 5 bases at V and 7 bases at J, leaving 14 bases unmatched. CDR3 length: 15 residues. The CDR3 loop is CASSPVPGGVGEQYF. The CDR3 DNA is TGTGCCAGCAGCCCGGTCCCGGGAGGCGTAGGGGAGCAGTACTTC.

This clonotype showed up just a few times. This sequence joins TRBV5-1 and TRBJ2-1; 8 positions match TRBD2. The CDR3 consists of 18 residues. V shed 0 bases, J shed 0 bases, and the junction held 8 bases outside the gene matches. Germline V gene data show CDR1 as SGHRS and CDR2 as YFSETQ. CDR3 in amino acids: CASSLGPSGYSSYNEQFF. Here the CDR3 DNA reads TGCGCCAGCAGCTTGGGGCCTAGCGGGTATAGCTCCTACAATGAGCAGTTCTTC.

V and J are TRBV11-1 and TRBJ2-6; 8 nucleotides line up with TRBD2. From germline, CDR1 is SGHAT and CDR2 FQDESV (reference sequence). V lost 2 bases, J lost 3 bases, and 9 bases stayed unmatched. This CDR3 region has 18 residues. In DNA form, the CDR3 reads TGTGCCAGCAGCTTAAGGGCTAGCGGGTCAGGTGGGGCCAACGTCCTGACTTTC. Translating it yields CASSLRASGSGGANVLTF.

In its sample, this clonotype was seen a few times. The V gene is TRBV12-3 or TRBV12-4, the J gene TRBJ2-5; D ambiguous. This CDR3 is 15 amino acids long. V was shortened by 4 bases and J by 1 base, with 13 bases between the two germline ends. The CDR3 DNA follows: TGTGCCAGCAGTTATGGGGTTCTGTCCCAAGAGACCCAGTACTTC. Its translation: CASSYGVLSQETQYF.

This chain connects TRBV5-1 to TRBJ2-1, with 8 bases identical to TRBD2. The CDR3 has 16 residues. V shed 0 bases and J 2 bases; nucleotides not matched to a gene: 4. Germline CDR1 SGHRS, CDR2 YFSETQ. The CDR3 is CASSLAGSGTYNEQFF. CDR3 DNA sequence: TGCGCCAGCAGCTTGGCTGGTAGCGGGACCTACAATGAGCAGTTCTTC.

This chain links TRBV20-1 with TRBJ2-1, with 8 nucleotides matching TRBD2. Unmatched junction bases numbered 11, after V lost 4 bases and J lost 9 bases. The CDR3 sequence is 14 residues long. From germline, CDR1 is DFQATT and CDR2 SNEGSKA (reference sequence). The DNA for the CDR3 is TGCAGTGCTACATCCGGGACTAGTGAGGGTGAGCAGTTCTTC. It specifies CSATSGTSEGEQFF.